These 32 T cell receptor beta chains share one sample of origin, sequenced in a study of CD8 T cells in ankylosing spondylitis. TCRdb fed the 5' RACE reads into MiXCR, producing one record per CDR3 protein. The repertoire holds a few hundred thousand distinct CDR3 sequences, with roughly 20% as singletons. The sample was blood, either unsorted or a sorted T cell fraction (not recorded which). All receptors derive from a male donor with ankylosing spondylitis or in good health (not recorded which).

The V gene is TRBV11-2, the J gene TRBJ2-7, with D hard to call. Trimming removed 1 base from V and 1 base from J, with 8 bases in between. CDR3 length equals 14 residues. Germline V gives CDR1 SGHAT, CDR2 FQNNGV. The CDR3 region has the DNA TGTGCCAGCAGCTTAGTTCAGTTGTCCTACGAGCAGTACTTC. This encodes CASSLVQLSYEQYF.

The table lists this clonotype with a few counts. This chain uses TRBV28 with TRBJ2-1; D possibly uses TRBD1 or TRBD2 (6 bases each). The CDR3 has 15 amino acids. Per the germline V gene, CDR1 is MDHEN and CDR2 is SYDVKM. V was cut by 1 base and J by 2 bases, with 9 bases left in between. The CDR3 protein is CASSLSGAAYNEQFF. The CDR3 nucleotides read TGTGCCAGCAGTTTATCGGGGGCGGCCTACAATGAGCAGTTCTTC.

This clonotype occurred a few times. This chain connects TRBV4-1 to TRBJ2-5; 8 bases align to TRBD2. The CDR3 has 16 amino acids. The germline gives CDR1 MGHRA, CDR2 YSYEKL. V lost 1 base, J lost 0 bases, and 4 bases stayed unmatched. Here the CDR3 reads CASSQVTSDDQETQYF. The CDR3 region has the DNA TGCGCCAGCAGCCAAGTGACTAGCGACGACCAAGAGACCCAGTACTTC.

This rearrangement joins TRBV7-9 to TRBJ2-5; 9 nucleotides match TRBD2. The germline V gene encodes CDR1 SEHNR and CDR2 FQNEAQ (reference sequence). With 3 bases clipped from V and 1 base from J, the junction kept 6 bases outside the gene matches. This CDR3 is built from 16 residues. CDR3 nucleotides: TGTGCCAGCAGCTTTAGTCTAGCGGGGTTCCAAGAGACCCAGTACTTC. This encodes CASSFSLAGFQETQYF.

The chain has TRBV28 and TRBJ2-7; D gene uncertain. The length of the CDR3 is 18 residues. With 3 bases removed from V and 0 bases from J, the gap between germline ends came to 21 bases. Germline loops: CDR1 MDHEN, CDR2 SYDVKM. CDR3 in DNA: TGTGCCAGCAGTTTCCCACCCCCGGGCAGGCCCCTCTCCTACGAGCAGTACTTC. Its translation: CASSFPPPGRPLSYEQYF.

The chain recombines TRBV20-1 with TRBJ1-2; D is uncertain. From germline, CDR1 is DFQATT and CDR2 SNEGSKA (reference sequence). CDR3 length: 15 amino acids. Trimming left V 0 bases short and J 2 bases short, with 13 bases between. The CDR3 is CSARDQVGGNYGYTF. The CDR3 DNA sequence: TGCAGTGCTAGAGATCAGGTCGGCGGGAACTATGGCTACACCTTC.

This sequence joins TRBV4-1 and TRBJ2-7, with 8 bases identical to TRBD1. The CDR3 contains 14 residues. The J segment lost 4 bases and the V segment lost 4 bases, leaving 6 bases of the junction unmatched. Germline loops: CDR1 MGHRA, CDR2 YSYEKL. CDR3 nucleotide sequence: TGCGCCAGCAGCCTCGACAGGGGAAGGTACGAGCAGTACTTC. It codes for CASSLDRGRYEQYF.

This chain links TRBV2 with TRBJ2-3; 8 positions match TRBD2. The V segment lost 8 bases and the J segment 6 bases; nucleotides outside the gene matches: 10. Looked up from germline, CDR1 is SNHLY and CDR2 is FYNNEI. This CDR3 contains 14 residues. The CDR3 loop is CASYSGVGGDTQYF. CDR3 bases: TGTGCCAGCTATAGCGGGGTAGGAGGTGATACGCAGTATTTT.

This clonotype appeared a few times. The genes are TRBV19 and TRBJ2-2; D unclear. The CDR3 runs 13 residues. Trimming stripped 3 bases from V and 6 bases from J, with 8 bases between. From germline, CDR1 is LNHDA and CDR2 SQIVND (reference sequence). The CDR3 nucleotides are TGTGCCAGTAGTATGAGGAGCTCCGGGGAGCTGTTTTTT. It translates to CASSMRSSGELFF.

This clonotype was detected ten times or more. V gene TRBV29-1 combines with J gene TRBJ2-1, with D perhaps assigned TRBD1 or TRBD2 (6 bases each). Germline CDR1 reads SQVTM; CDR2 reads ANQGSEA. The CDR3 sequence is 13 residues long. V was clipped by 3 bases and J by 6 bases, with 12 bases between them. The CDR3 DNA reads TGCAGCGTTGAGGGGGGCCCTTCCAATGAGCAGTTCTTC. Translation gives CSVEGGPSNEQFF.

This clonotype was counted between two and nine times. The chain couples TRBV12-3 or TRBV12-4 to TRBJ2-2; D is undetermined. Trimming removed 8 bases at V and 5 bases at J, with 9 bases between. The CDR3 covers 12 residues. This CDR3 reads CASPLVTGELFF. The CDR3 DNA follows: TGTGCCAGCCCCCTCGTGACCGGGGAGCTGTTTTTT.

The CDR3 DNA reads TGTGCCAGCAGTCCCCTACAGGGCTGGGAGACCCAGTACTTC. This codes for CASSPLQGWETQYF. This chain connects TRBV12-3 or TRBV12-4 to TRBJ2-5, with D possibly TRBD1 on 6 matching bases. Trimming pared 5 bases from V and 5 bases from J, leaving 15 bases between. This CDR3 contains 14 residues.

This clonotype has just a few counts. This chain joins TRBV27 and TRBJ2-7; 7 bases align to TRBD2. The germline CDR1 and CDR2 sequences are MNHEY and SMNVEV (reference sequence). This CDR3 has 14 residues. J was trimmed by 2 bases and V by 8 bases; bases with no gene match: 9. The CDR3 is CASLGREWPYEQYF. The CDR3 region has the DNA TGTGCCAGCCTTGGGCGGGAGTGGCCCTACGAGCAGTACTTC.

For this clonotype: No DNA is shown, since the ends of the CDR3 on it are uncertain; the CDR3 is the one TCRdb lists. The CDR3 sequence: CATSDSFGPGSYEQYF. This chain joins TRBV24-1 and TRBJ2-7; TRBD2, the D gene given by the table, was not confirmed from the DNA. Germline-derived CDR1 and CDR2 are KGHDR and SFDVKD. The CDR3 contains 16 residues when both ends are counted.

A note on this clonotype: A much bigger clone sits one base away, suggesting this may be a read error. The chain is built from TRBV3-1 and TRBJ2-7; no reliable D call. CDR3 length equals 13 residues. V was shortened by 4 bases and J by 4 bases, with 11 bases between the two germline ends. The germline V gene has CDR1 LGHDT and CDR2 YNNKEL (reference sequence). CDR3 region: CASSPPMGYEQYF. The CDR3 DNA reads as TGTGCCAGCAGCCCCCCCATGGGATACGAGCAGTACTTC.

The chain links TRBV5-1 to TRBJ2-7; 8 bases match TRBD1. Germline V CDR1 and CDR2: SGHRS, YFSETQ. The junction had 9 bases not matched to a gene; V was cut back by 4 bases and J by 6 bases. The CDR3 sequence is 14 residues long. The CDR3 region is CASSVTGVSPEQYF. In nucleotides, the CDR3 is TGCGCCAGCAGCGTGACAGGGGTTTCACCCGAGCAGTACTTC.

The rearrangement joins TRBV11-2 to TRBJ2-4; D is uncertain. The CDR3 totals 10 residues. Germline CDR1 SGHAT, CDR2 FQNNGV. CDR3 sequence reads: CPPVKNIQYF. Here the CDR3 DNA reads TGTCCCCCGGTCAAAAACATTCAGTACTTC.

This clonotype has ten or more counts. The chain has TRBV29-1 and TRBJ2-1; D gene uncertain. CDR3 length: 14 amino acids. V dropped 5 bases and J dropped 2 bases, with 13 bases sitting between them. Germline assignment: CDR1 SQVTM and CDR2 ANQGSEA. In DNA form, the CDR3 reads TGCAGCGTTTTAGACCGATTACCCTACAATGAGCAGTTCTTC. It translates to CSVLDRLPYNEQFF.

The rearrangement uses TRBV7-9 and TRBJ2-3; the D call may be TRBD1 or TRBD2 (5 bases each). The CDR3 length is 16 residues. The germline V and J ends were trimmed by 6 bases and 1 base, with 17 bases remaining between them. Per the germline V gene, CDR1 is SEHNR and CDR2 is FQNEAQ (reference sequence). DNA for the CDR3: TGTGCCAGCAGTGCTCTCGGGGCGCCCGGCACAGATACGCAGTATTTT. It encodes CASSALGAPGTDTQYF.

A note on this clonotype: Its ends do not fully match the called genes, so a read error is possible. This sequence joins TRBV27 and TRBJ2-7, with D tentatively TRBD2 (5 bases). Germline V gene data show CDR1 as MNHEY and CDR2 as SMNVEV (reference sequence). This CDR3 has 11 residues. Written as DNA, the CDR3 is TGTGCCAGCAGACTAGGTGGTGTAGTCGCGTTC. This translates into CASRLGGVVAF.

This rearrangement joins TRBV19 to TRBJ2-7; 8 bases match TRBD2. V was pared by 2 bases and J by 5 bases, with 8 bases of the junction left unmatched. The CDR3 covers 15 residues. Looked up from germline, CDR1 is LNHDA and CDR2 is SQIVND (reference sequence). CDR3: CASSILFGTSDEQYF. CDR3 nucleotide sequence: TGTGCCAGTAGTATACTTTTTGGGACTAGTGACGAGCAGTACTTC.

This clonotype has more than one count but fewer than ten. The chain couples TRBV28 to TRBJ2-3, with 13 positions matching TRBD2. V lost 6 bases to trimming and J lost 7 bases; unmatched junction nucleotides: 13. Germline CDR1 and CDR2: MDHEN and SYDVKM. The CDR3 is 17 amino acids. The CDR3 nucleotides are TGTGCCAGCAGCCAATCCCGGGGACTAGCGGGGACCTATACGCAGTATTTT. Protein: CASSQSRGLAGTYTQYF.

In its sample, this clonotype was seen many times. The CDR3 nucleotides read TGCAGCGTTGATGCACTGTTCAAGTACAATGAGCAGTTCTTC. As protein: CSVDALFKYNEQFF. The chain has TRBV29-1 and TRBJ2-1; D gene ambiguous. The CDR3 totals 14 residues. Germline-derived CDR1 and CDR2 are SQVTM and ANQGSEA. V lost 3 bases and J 4 bases, leaving 13 bases between the germline ends.

CDR3 bases: TGCAGCGTGACCCGAGGGAGGGTGGGCACAGATACGCAGTATTTT. It yields the protein CSVTRGRVGTDTQYF. This chain links TRBV29-1 with TRBJ2-3; 7 bases line up with TRBD2. CDR1 SQVTM and CDR2 ANQGSEA come from the germline V gene. Germline trimming cut 6 bases from V and 1 base from J; bases unmatched to any gene: 10. This CDR3 is 15 amino acids long.

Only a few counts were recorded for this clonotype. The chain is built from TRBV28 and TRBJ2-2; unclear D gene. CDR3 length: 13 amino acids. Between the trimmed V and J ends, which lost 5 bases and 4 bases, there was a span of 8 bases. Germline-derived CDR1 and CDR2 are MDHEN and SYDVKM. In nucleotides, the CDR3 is TGTGCCAGCAGTCCGGGTTTCACCGGGGAGCTGTTTTTT. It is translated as CASSPGFTGELFF.

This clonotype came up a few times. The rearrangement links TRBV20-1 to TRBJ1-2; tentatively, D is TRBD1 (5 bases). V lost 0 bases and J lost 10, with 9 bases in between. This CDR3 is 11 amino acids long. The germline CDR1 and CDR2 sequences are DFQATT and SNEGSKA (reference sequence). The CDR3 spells CSARDSGVYTF. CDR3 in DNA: TGCAGTGCTAGAGATTCGGGGGTCTACACCTTC.

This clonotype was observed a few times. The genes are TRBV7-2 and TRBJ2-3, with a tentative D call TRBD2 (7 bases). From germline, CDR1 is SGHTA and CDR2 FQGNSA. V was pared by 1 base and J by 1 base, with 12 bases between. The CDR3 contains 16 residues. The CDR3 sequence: CASSLVVGGGTDTQYF. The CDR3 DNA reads TGTGCCAGCAGCTTAGTGGTAGGGGGGGGCACAGATACGCAGTATTTT.

The CDR3 DNA sequence: TGTGCCAGCAGCGACCCGGACAGGGGGCGAGGCGACACTGAAGCTTTCTTT. Its protein is CASSDPDRGRGDTEAFF. This sequence joins TRBV12-3 or TRBV12-4 and TRBJ1-1; 11 nucleotides line up with TRBD1. This CDR3 contains 17 residues. Trimming removed 6 bases from V and 3 bases from J; junction bases left unmatched: 12.

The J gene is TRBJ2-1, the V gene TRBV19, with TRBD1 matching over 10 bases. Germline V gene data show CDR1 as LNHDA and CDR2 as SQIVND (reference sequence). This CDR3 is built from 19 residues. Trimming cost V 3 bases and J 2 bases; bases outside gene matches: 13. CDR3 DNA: TGTGCCAGTAGTATGGCGTTGGGGACAGGGGAAACACCCTACAATGAGCAGTTCTTC. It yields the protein CASSMALGTGETPYNEQFF.

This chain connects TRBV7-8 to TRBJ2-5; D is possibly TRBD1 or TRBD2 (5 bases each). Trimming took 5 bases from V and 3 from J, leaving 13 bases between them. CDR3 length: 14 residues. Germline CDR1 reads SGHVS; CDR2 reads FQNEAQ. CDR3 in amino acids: CASSQGTGEETQYF. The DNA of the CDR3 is TGTGCCAGCAGCCAAGGGACCGGTGAAGAGACCCAGTACTTC.

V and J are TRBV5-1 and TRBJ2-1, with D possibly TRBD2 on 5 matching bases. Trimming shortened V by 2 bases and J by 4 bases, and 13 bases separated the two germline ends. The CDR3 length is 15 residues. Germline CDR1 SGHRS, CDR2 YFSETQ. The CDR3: CASSFNGREYNEQFF. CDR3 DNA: TGCGCCAGCAGCTTCAACGGAAGGGAGTACAATGAGCAGTTCTTC.

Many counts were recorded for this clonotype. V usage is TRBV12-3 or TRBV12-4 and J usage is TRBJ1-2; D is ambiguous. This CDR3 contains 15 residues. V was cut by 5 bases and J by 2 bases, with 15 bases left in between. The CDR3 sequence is CASSPRWGGNYGYTF. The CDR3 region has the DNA TGTGCCAGCAGTCCCCGTTGGGGAGGGAACTATGGCTACACCTTC.